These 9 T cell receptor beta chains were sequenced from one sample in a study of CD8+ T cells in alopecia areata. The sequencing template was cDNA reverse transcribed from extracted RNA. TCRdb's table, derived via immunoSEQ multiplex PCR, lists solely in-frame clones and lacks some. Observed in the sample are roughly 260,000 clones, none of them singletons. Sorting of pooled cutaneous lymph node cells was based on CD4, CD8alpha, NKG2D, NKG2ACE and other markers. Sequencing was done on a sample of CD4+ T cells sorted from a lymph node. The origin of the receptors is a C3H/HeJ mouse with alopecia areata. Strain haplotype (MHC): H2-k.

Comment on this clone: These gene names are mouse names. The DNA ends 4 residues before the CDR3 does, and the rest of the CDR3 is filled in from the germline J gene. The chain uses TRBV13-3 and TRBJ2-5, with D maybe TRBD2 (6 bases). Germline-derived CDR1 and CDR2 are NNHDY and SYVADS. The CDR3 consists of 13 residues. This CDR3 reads CASSERGVDTQYF. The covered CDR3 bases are TGTGCCAGCAGTGAGCGGGGGGTGGAC.

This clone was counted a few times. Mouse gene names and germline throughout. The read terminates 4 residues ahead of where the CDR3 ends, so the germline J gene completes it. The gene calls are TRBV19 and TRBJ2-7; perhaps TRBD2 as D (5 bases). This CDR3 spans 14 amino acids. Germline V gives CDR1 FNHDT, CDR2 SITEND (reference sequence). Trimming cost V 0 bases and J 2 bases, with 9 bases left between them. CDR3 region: CASSIDLGPYEQYF. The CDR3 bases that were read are TGTGCCAGCAGTATAGACCTGGGTCCCTAT.

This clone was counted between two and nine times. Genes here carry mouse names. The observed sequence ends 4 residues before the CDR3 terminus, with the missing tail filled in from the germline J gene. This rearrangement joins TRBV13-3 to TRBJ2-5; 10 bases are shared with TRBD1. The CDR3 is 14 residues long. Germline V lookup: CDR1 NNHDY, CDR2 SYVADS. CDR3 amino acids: CASSEGTGVDTQYF. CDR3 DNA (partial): TGTGCCAGCAGTGAGGGGACAGGGGTGGAC.

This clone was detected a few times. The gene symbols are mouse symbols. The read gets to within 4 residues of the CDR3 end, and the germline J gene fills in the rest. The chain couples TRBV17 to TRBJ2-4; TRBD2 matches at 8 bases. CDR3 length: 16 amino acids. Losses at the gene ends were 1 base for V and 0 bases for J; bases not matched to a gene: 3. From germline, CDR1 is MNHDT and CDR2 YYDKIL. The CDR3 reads CASSRGTGTSQNTLYF. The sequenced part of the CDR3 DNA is TGTGCTAGCAGTAGAGGGACTGGGACTAGTCAAAAC.

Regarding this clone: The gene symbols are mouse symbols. The CDR3 loop is CASSGAGNQDTQYF. Partial CDR3 DNA: TGTGCCAGCAGTGGGGCAGGGAACCAAGAC. The chain uses TRBV13-1 and TRBJ2-5, with a possible D match to TRBD1 (5 bases). The read is 4 residues too short to cover the CDR3 end, so that end is filled in from the germline J gene. CDR3 length: 14 residues. V lost 3 bases and J lost 0, with 8 bases in between. CDR1 and CDR2 (germline): NSHNY, SYGAGN.

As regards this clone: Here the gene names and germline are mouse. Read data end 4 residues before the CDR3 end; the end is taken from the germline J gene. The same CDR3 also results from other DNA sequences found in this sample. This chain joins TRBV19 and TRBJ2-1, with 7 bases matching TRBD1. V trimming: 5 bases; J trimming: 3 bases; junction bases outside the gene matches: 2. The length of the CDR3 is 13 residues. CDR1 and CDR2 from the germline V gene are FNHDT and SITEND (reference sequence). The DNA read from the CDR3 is TGTGCCAGCAGCGACAGGGTCTATGCT. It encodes CASSDRVYA. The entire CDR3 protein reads CASSDRVYAEQFF.

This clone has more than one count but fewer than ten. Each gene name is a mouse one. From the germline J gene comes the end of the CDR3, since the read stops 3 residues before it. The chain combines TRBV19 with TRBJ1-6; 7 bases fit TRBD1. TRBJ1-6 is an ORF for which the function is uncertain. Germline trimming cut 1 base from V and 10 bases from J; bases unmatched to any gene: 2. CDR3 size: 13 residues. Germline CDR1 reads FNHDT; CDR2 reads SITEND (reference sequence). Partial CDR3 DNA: TGTGCCAGCAGTATAAGGGGGCTGTCGCCC. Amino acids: CASSIRGLSP. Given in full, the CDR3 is CASSIRGLSPLYF.

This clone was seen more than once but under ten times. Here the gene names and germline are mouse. The DNA read from the CDR3 is TGTGCCTGGAGTATTGACTGGGGGCAAGAC. This gives the protein CAWSIDWGQD. The complete CDR3 reads CAWSIDWGQDTQYF. This chain joins TRBV31 and TRBJ2-5; 9 bases agree with TRBD2. The read gets to within 4 residues of the CDR3 end, and the germline J gene fills in the rest. Per the germline V gene, CDR1 is GKSSPN and CDR2 is SITVG. V dropped 2 bases and J dropped 3; count of bases not matched to a gene: 3. This CDR3 spans 14 amino acids.

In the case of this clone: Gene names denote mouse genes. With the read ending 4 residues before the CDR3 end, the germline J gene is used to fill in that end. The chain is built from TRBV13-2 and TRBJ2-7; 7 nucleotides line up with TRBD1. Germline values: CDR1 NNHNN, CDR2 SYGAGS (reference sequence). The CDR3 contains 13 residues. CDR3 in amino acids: CASGERQGHEQYF. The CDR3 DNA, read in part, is TGTGCCAGCGGTGAGCGACAGGGTCAT.